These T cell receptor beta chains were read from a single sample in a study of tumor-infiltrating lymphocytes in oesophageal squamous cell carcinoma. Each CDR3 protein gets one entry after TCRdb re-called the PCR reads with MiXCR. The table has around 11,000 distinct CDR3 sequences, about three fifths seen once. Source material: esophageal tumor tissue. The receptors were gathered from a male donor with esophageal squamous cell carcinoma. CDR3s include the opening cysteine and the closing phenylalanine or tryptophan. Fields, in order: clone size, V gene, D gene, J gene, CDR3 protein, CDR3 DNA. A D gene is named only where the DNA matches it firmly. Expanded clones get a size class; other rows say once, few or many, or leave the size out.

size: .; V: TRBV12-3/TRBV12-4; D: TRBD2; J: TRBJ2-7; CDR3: CASSSGGTSTYEQYF; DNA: TGTGCCAGCAGTTCTGGGGGGACTAGTACCTACGAGCAGTACTTC
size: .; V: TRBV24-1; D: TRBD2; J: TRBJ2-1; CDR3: CATSDSSGSSYNEQFF; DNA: TGTGCCACCAGTGATTCTAGCGGAAGCTCCTACAATGAGCAGTTCTTC
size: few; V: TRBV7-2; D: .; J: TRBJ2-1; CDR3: CASSYLRWQGMFEQFF; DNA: TGTGCCAGCAGCTACCTCCGGTGGCAGGGGATGTTTGAGCAGTTCTTC
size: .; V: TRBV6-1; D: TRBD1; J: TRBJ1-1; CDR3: CASSTDRGRTEAFF; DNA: TGTGCCAGCAGTACGGACAGGGGGAGGACTGAAGCTTTCTTT
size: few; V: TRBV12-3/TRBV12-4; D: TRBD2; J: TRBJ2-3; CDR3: CASSLGPGLSGGSTDTQYF; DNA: TGTGCCAGCAGTTTAGGCCCGGGACTATCGGGAGGTTCCACAGATACGCAGTATTTT
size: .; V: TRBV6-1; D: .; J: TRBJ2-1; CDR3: CASSFSRSPGGTEQFF; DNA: TGTGCCAGCAGTTTTTCGCGCAGCCCGGGCGGGACGGAGCAGTTCTTC
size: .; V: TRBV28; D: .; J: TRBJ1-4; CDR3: CASSLWQSAGNEKLFF; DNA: TGTGCCAGCAGTTTATGGCAGTCTGCCGGTAATGAAAAACTGTTTTTT
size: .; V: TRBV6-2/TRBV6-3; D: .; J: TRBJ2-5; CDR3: CASSASITLQETQYF; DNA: TGTGCCAGCAGCGCTAGCATCACACTGCAAGAGACCCAGTACTTC
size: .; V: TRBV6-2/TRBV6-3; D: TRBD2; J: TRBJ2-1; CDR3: CASIRLAGSGNEQFF; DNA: TGTGCCAGCATCAGACTAGCGGGATCGGGGAATGAGCAGTTCTTC
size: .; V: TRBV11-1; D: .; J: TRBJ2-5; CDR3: CASSVGFQETQYF; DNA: TGTGCCAGCAGCGTAGGATTTCAAGAGACCCAGTACTTC
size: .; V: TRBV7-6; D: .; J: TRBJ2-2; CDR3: CASSPKVGGNTGELFF; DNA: TGTGCCAGCAGCCCTAAAGTGGGGGGGAACACCGGGGAGCTGTTTTTT